The 29 T cell receptor beta chains reported below all come from one sample, sequenced in a study of shared clonotypes between healthy human individuals. Some clones are missing from TCRdb's copy, which holds only in-frame ones; the method was immunoSEQ multiplex PCR. Altogether 2,500,000 or so clones are present, over 85% being singletons, with the ten largest covering 0.36%. Sequencing was performed on naive CD4+ T cells from PBMCs. The subset was: CD45RA+ positively selected. The receptors stem from a man younger than 35 in good health. Some clones in this sample may be carry-over from other donors' samples.

CDR3 in DNA: TGTGCCAGCAGTTACGCCGGCGAATCACCCCTCCACTTT. Translation: CASSYAGESPLHF. The rearrangement uses TRBV6-5 and TRBJ1-6; D not certain. The CDR3 totals 13 residues. Germline CDR1 reads MNHEY; CDR2 reads SVGAGI. Trimming took off 2 bases at V and 10 bases at J, with 9 bases between the two ends.

The genes are TRBV5-1 and TRBJ2-5; D is undetermined. The CDR3 is 14 residues long. V lost 4 bases to trimming and J lost 5 bases, with 15 bases between them. From germline, CDR1 is SGHRS and CDR2 YFSETQ. The CDR3 spells CASSLTRAAETQYF. The CDR3 nucleotides read TGCGCCAGCAGCCTCACCCGGGCGGCGGAGACCCAGTACTTC.

This sequence joins TRBV7-9 and TRBJ2-5; weak D call: TRBD1 (5 bases). CDR1 is SEHNR, CDR2 FQNEAQ, per germline (reference sequence). The CDR3 sequence is 14 residues long. V gave up 6 bases and J gave up 2 bases, with 13 bases separating them. The CDR3 spells CASSPWAGQETQYF. CDR3 in DNA: TGTGCCAGCAGTCCATGGGCAGGGCAAGAGACCCAGTACTTC.

In this sample, this clone turned up once. The gene calls are TRBV7-2 and TRBJ2-4; no definite D call. The CDR3 is 15 residues long. Trimming removed 3 bases at V and 1 base at J, with 10 bases between. Germline values: CDR1 SGHTA, CDR2 FQGNSA. Written as DNA, the CDR3 is TGTGCCAGCAGCTTTTCAGGTACTGCCAAAAACATTCAGTACTTC. This gives the protein CASSFSGTAKNIQYF.

This chain uses TRBV29-1 with TRBJ2-2; possible D gene TRBD1, 6 bases. V was clipped by 3 bases and J by 6 bases, with 11 bases between them. Germline CDR1 and CDR2: SQVTM and ANQGSEA. This CDR3 contains 13 residues. In nucleotides, the CDR3 is TGCAGCGTTGACGCTCAGGGGTCCGGGGAGCTGTTTTTT. Translated: CSVDAQGSGELFF.

Points on this clone: Other DNA sequences of this sample code for an identical CDR3. V usage is TRBV28 and J usage is TRBJ2-3; unclear D gene. Trimming left V 7 bases short and J 1 base short, with 6 bases between. The CDR3 has 12 residues. In germline, CDR1 is MDHEN, CDR2 SYDVKM. The CDR3 nucleotides are TGTGCCAGCAACCGGGGCACAGATACGCAGTATTTT. Amino acid sequence: CASNRGTDTQYF. Full variable domain (rest looked up from reference TRBV28 and TRBJ2-3): DVKVTQSSRYLVKRTGEKVFLECVQDMDHENMFWYRQDPGLGLRLIYFSYDVKMKEKGDIPEGYSVSREKKERFSLILESASTNQTSMYLCASNRGTDTQYFGPGTRLTVL.

J is TRBJ2-7 and V is TRBV27, with a weak D call TRBD2 (5 bases). This CDR3 region has 15 residues. CDR1 MNHEY and CDR2 SMNVEV come from the germline V gene (reference sequence). The V gene lost 4 bases and the J gene lost 2 bases, with 15 bases spanning the gap. DNA for the CDR3: TGTGCCAGCAGTTCGCCGGCGGGCCGAACCTACGAGCAGTACTTC. Translating gives CASSSPAGRTYEQYF.

This chain joins TRBV18 and TRBJ1-1; D uncertain. The CDR3 length is 14 residues. Per germline, CDR1 KGHSH and CDR2 LQKENI. V was shortened by 1 base and J by 0 bases, with 6 bases between the two germline ends. DNA of the CDR3: TGTGCCAGCTCACCACGAGAGTTGAACACTGAAGCTTTCTTT. Its translation: CASSPRELNTEAFF.

The CDR3 here is CASSSSIGSYEQYF. The CDR3 region has the DNA TGTGCCAGCAGCTCCTCCATAGGATCCTACGAGCAGTACTTC. The chain joins TRBV7-2 to TRBJ2-7; D unresolved. The CDR3 has 14 amino acids. CDR1 and CDR2 from the germline V gene are SGHTA and FQGNSA. Trimming stripped 4 bases from V and 1 base from J, with 11 bases between. Full variable domain (missing parts from reference TRBV7-2 and TRBJ2-7): GAGVSQSPSNKVTEKGKDVELRCDPISGHTALYWYRQSLGQGLEFLIYFQGNSAPDKSGLPSDRFSAERTGGSVSTLTIQRTQQEDSAVYLCASSSSIGSYEQYFGPGTRLTVT.

The chain couples TRBV5-1 to TRBJ2-2; 7 bases line up with TRBD1. The germline V gene encodes CDR1 SGHRS and CDR2 YFSETQ. V shed 4 bases and J 4 bases; nucleotides not matched to a gene: 4. The CDR3 is made up of 14 amino acids. The DNA for the CDR3 is TGCGCCAGCAGCGGTACAGGGGCCACCGGGGAGCTGTTTTTT. This gives the protein CASSGTGATGELFF.

The genes are TRBV7-3 and TRBJ2-2; 8 bases are a match to TRBD2. J lost 6 bases, V lost 2 bases, and 8 bases had no gene match. This CDR3 has 16 residues. The germline CDR1 and CDR2 sequences are SGHTA and FQGTGA. As DNA, the CDR3 is TGTGCCAGCAGCTTATTGCCCCTAGCGGGCTCCGGGGAGCTGTTTTTT. It is translated as CASSLLPLAGSGELFF.

V is TRBV15 and J is TRBJ1-5; D possibly corresponds to TRBD1 (6 bases). V shed 5 bases and J shed 1 base, with 12 bases lying between them. Germline lookup yields CDR1 LNHNV and CDR2 YYDKDF (reference sequence). The CDR3 has 15 residues. CDR3 sequence reads: CATSWMGASNQPQHF. In nucleotides, the CDR3 is TGTGCCACCAGCTGGATGGGGGCGAGCAATCAGCCCCAGCATTTT. Drawing the rest from reference TRBV15 and TRBJ1-5, the complete variable domain is DAMVIQNPRYQVTQFGKPVTLSCSQTLNHNVMYWYQQKSSQAPKLLFHYYDKDFNNEADTPDNFQSRRPNTSFCFLDIRSPGLGDTAMYLCATSWMGASNQPQHFGDGTRLSIL.

The V and J genes are TRBV15 and TRBJ2-2; the D gene is possibly TRBD1 (6 bases). Per the germline V gene, CDR1 is LNHNV and CDR2 is YYDKDF (reference sequence). The CDR3 length is 14 residues. V lost 5 bases and J lost 2, with 9 bases in between. CDR3: CATSGQLNTGELFF. For the CDR3, the DNA is TGTGCCACCAGCGGACAGTTAAACACCGGGGAGCTGTTTTTT.

This sequence joins TRBV25-1 and TRBJ2-3, with a possible D match to TRBD1 (5 bases). This CDR3 spans 14 amino acids. In germline, CDR1 is MGHDK, CDR2 SYGVNS. V was cut by 3 bases and J by 0 bases, with 7 bases left in between. For the CDR3, the DNA is TGTGCCAGCAGTGAGGCAGGGAGCACAGATACGCAGTATTTT. It codes for CASSEAGSTDTQYF.

This chain joins TRBV19 and TRBJ1-1; tentative D call: TRBD1 (6 bases). Germline CDR1 LNHDA, CDR2 SQIVND (reference sequence). Trimming took 4 bases from V and 7 from J, leaving 16 bases between them. CDR3 length equals 14 residues. The CDR3 protein is CASSKSGGDDEAFF. CDR3 sequence (DNA): TGTGCCAGTAGTAAGTCGGGGGGCGACGATGAAGCTTTCTTT.

This clone was counted once. CDR3 residues: CAIRGTGFGDTQYF. The CDR3 nucleotides read TGTGCCATCAGGGGGACGGGGTTCGGGGATACGCAGTATTTT. The V and J genes are TRBV10-3 and TRBJ2-3; D might be TRBD1 or TRBD2, each matching 5 bases. The CDR3 length is 14 residues. The V gene lost 6 bases and the J gene lost 6 bases, with 16 bases spanning the gap. Germline V gene sequence: CDR1 ENHRY, CDR2 SYGVKD.

V is TRBV9 and J is TRBJ2-1; D remains unclear. Germline V gene lookup returns CDR1 SGDLS and CDR2 YYNGEE. The CDR3 has 14 residues. The ends were cut back, 0 bases at V and 5 bases at J, with 9 bases in the middle. As DNA, the CDR3 is TGTGCCAGCAGCGTAGCTACAACCCACAATGAGCAGTTCTTC. Translated: CASSVATTHNEQFF.

CDR3 sequence: CASSEWSLLRENIQYF. For the CDR3, the DNA is TGTGCCAGCAGTGAGTGGTCCCTCTTACGCGAAAACATTCAGTACTTC. This chain connects TRBV6-1 to TRBJ2-4; D unresolved. Trimming removed 3 bases from V and 5 bases from J, with 17 bases in between. The CDR3 totals 16 residues. Germline CDR1 and CDR2: MNHNS and SASEGT.

A remark on this clone: The sample holds other DNA sequences that translate to the same CDR3. V and J are TRBV6-5 and TRBJ2-7, with 7 bases fitting TRBD2. This CDR3 contains 15 residues. The trim removed 0 bases at V and 4 bases at J, leaving 6 bases unmatched. Germline CDR1 MNHEY, CDR2 SVGAGI. The CDR3 protein is CASSYSGQGGYEQYF. DNA for the CDR3: TGTGCCAGCAGTTACTCAGGGCAGGGAGGGTACGAGCAGTACTTC.

The chain carries TRBV6-5 and TRBJ1-4, with a tentative D call TRBD1 (6 bases). Trimming left V 0 bases short and J 3 bases short, with 8 bases between. This CDR3 has 15 residues. Germline V gives CDR1 MNHEY, CDR2 SVGAGI. CDR3 in DNA: TGTGCCAGCAGTTACTCGGGACACGCTAATGAAAAACTGTTTTTT. The encoded protein is CASSYSGHANEKLFF.

The V call is TRBV6-4, the J call TRBJ1-1, with 8 bases aligning to TRBD1. The CDR3 runs 14 residues. V shed 6 bases and J 11 bases; nucleotides not matched to a gene: 14. CDR1 is MRHNA, CDR2 SNTAGT, per germline. This chain's CDR3 is CASSKGQDTRQAFF. The DNA for the CDR3 is TGTGCCAGCAGCAAGGGACAGGACACGAGGCAGGCTTTCTTT.

The chain joins TRBV7-2 to TRBJ2-1; D uncertain. Trimming cost V 4 bases and J 3 bases, with 16 bases left between them. CDR1 is SGHTA and CDR2 is FQGNSA in the germline V gene. The CDR3 extends over 16 amino acids. The CDR3, as DNA: TGTGCCAGCAGCTCCCGAGAGGCGGCCAGCTACAATGAGCAGTTCTTC. It codes for CASSSREAASYNEQFF.

Concerning this clone: The sample carries other DNA sequences with the same CDR3. This rearrangement joins TRBV5-1 to TRBJ2-7, with 11 bases aligning to TRBD1. V was clipped by 3 bases and J by 4 bases; unmatched bases: 3. From germline, CDR1 is SGHRS and CDR2 YFSETQ. CDR3 size: 14 residues. CDR3 DNA: TGCGCCAGCAGCTGGGACAGGGGGTATTACGAGCAGTACTTC. It is translated as CASSWDRGYYEQYF.

This clone was seen more than once but under ten times. At the DNA level, this CDR3 is encoded by other sequences in the same sample as well. The chain has TRBV5-1 and TRBJ1-1; D is ambiguous. There are 13 residues in the CDR3. The V end was cut by 1 base, the J end by 1 base, with 5 bases between. CDR1 is SGHRS and CDR2 is YFSETQ in the germline V gene. CDR3 DNA sequence: TGCGCCAGCAGCTTGCCCCAGAACACTGAAGCTTTCTTT. Protein sequence: CASSLPQNTEAFF.

The genes are TRBV5-1 and TRBJ2-7; no clear D. Germline V gene data show CDR1 as SGHRS and CDR2 as YFSETQ. V dropped 3 bases and J dropped 3 bases, with 13 bases sitting between them. The CDR3 consists of 14 residues. The CDR3 is CASSSSPDYYEQYF. DNA for the CDR3: TGCGCCAGCAGCTCGTCCCCTGATTACTACGAGCAGTACTTC.

This clone was detected only a few times. The rearrangement uses TRBV10-3 and TRBJ1-2; weak D call: TRBD1 (6 bases). This CDR3 has 13 amino acids. Trimming removed 2 bases at V and 5 bases at J, with 9 bases between. CDR1 is ENHRY and CDR2 is SYGVKD in the germline V gene. The CDR3 reads CAISEPGEYGYTF. CDR3 bases: TGTGCCATCAGTGAGCCAGGGGAGTATGGCTACACCTTC.

This chain joins TRBV7-9 and TRBJ2-1; 7 nucleotides match TRBD2. With V trimmed by 5 bases and J by 3 bases, 13 bases remained unmatched. Germline-derived CDR1 and CDR2 are SEHNR and FQNEAQ (reference sequence). CDR3 length: 17 amino acids. DNA for the CDR3: TGTGCCAGCAGCCGTCAGAGCGGGGACTCTCTCTACAATGAGCAGTTCTTC. The encoded protein is CASSRQSGDSLYNEQFF.

V and J are TRBV27 and TRBJ2-1; tentatively, D is TRBD1 (6 bases). The germline V gene has CDR1 MNHEY and CDR2 SMNVEV (reference sequence). The CDR3 is made up of 15 amino acids. Trimming removed 2 bases at V and 2 bases at J, with 10 bases between. The chain's CDR3 is CASSLRDNPYNEQFF. As DNA, the CDR3 is TGTGCCAGCAGTTTAAGGGACAACCCCTACAATGAGCAGTTCTTC.

The V and J genes are TRBV19 and TRBJ2-7; tentative D call: TRBD2 (6 bases). This CDR3 has 17 amino acids. Trimming left V 4 bases short and J 3 bases short, with 22 bases between. The germline V gene has CDR1 LNHDA and CDR2 SQIVND (reference sequence). This CDR3 is CASSTKGPTSPFYEQYF. The CDR3 DNA is TGTGCCAGTAGTACAAAGGGCCCGACTAGTCCGTTCTACGAGCAGTACTTC.